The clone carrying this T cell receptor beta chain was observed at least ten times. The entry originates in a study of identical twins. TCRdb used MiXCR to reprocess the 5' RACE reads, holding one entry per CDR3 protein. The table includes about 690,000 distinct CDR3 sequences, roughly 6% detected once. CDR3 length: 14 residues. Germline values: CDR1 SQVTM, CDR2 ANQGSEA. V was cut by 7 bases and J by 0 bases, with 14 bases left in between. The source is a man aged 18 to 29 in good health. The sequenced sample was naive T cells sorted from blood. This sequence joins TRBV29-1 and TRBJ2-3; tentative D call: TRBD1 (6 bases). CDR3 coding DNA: TGCAGCGGCAAAGGGACACCTAGCACAGATACGCAGTATTTT. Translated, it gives CSGKGTPSTDTQYF.